This T cell receptor beta chain was observed in a study of blood T cell repertoires in COVID-19. Study information: The origin of the acute and convalescent COVID-19 samples was the United States, Italy and Spain. PBMCs, B-cell-depleted T cells, or T cells provided the cDNA or gDNA that made up the material.

Per germline, CDR1 SGHTA and CDR2 FQGTGA. Trimming cost V 5 bases and J 4 bases; bases outside gene matches: 10. This CDR3 has 15 residues. Only in-frame clones appear in the TCRdb table, and some are missing; sequencing was by immunoSEQ multiplex PCR. Among 200,000 to 300,000 clones listed, 75% to 85% were seen once. This clonotype originated in a woman aged 60-75 years with active or convalescent COVID-19. Specimen: peripheral blood. The gene calls are TRBV7-3 and TRBJ2-5; 7 bases agree with TRBD1. CDR3 nucleotides: TGTGCCAGCAGCCTAGGAGGACAGGTGACAGAGACCCAGTACTTC. It translates to CASSLGGQVTETQYF.